The source of this T cell receptor (beta chain) is a study of human T cells and chemical hapten exposure. Study-wide context: From small differences in pooled library volume came most of the variation in per-sample TCR yields.

This clonotype was recorded at least ten times. Its antigen is not identified. This CDR3 spans 14 amino acids. With V trimmed by 11 bases and J by 3 bases, 11 bases remained unmatched. Germline V gene lookup returns CDR1 SEHNR and CDR2 FQNEAQ (reference sequence). General study points: After DPC sensitization, TCRs above 1 in 1000 frequency showed no change.

Individual cDNA molecules had unique molecular identifiers attached to them by the library. Original data processing: Samples ranged from about 23,224 to 690,600 TCRs, with a median of roughly 95,000. One entry per CDR3 protein, called by TCRdb with MiXCR from the 5' RACE reads. TCRdb, not the original authors, processed these V and J calls. Found here are 65,000 to 95,000 distinct CDR3 sequences, about 8% of them singletons; the top ten hold around 2%. Someone pulled total RNA out of unfractionated whole blood. This clonotype originated in a male donor in good health. The rearrangement links TRBV7-9 to TRBJ2-3; 7 positions agree with TRBD1. The DNA of the CDR3 is TGTGCCGGACTTAGGGGGCTTGGGACAGATACGCAGTATTTT. It encodes CAGLRGLGTDTQYF.